The T cell receptor beta chain described here comes from a study of metastatic and nonmetastatic thyroid tumors. Overall study context: The authors compared repertoires across blood and tumor or nodule tissue from malignant and benign thyroid patients.

In the original workflow: A papillary thyroid cancer distant-metastasis classifier was built from CDR3 differences across clinicopathological groups. MiXCR reprocessed the PCR reads for TCRdb. TCRdb's processing, not the authors' own work, is the source of the V and J calls. Of fewer than 35,000 clones in the sample, about 15% are singletons; the top ten hold around 20%. On this clone: Antigen specificity is unknown. One end of the junction varies from germline; a read error may be responsible.

Each patient went into thyroid surgery without having received any treatment. CDR1 is ENHRY, CDR2 SYGVKD, per germline. The CDR3 spans 15 residues. Whole-study findings and limits: Significantly higher TCR beta diversity was reportedly seen in malignant thyroid tumors than benign nodules, in blood and tumor.

Sequenced: blood. This sequence originates from a male donor with papillary thyroid cancer or a benign thyroid nodule (not recorded which). Some clones in this sample may be carry-over from other donors' samples. This chain uses TRBV10-3 with TRBJ1-6, with 9 bases identical to TRBD1. The CDR3 DNA is TGTACCATCTCCTCGGGGGGACAGGGTAATTTACCCCTCCACTTT. Residues: CTISSGGQGNLPLHF.